The sequence of this TCR beta chain was determined in a study of blood T cell repertoires in COVID-19. Study at large: Sources were T cells, B-cell-depleted T cells, or PBMCs; the material itself was cDNA or gDNA.

V was shortened by 8 bases and J by 1 base, with 9 bases between the two germline ends. The germline V gene encodes CDR1 MNHNY and CDR2 SVGAGI (reference sequence). CDR3 length: 12 residues. In the study's own analysis: Amplification of reference gene primers provided the estimated nucleated cell counts. The protocol was immunoSEQ multiplex PCR, while the TCRdb copy is restricted to in-frame clones and leaves out a portion. The D gene and trimming were derived from the DNA, and the V and J assignments and clone size from that table. This sample has about 330,000 clones, with roughly 85% found just once.

The specimen was peripheral blood. This TCR came from a human donor in a cohort sampled during active COVID-19. The V gene is TRBV6-6, the J gene TRBJ2-7; D might be TRBD2 (5 bases). CDR3 coding DNA: TGTGCCAGCGAGGGTAGATCCTACGAGCAGTACTTC. Its translation is CASEGRSYEQYF.